Sequencing of this TCR beta chain was carried out in a study of blood T cell repertoires in COVID-19. Study-level background: Collection of acute and convalescent COVID-19 samples took place in the United States, Italy and Spain. PBMCs, B-cell-depleted T cells, or T cells provided the cDNA or gDNA that made up the material.

As originally analysed: How many nucleated cells were present was estimated from reference gene primer amplification. Data came from immunoSEQ multiplex PCR; TCRdb stores just in-frame clones and leaves some out. Clone size and the V and J calls come from that table; the DNA yielded D and trimming. The sample has 200,000 to 250,000 clones; roughly 89% are singletons. Remarks on this clone: At one end, the junction sequence differs from germline, possibly due to a read error.

Living in about two dozen US areas, the participants were between about 18 and 90 years of age. Germline V lookup: CDR1 LGHDT, CDR2 YNNKEL (reference sequence). CDR3 length: 11 residues. The chain recombines TRBV3-1 (or the pseudogene TRBV3-2) with TRBJ1-2; no clear D gene. Source material: PBMCs or T cells enriched from blood (not recorded which). This TCR was sampled from a man aged 18 to 30 with acute COVID-19. CDR3 protein: CASSQAPRQFF. In nucleotides, the CDR3 is TGTGCCAGCAGCCAAGCCCCGCGGCAATTCTTC.